This T cell receptor (beta chain) was sequenced during a study of blood T cell repertoires in COVID-19. As for the study in general: The study drew acute and convalescent COVID-19 samples from the United States, Italy and Spain.

Participants had their cohort set by participant-reported clinical history. Germline lookup yields CDR1 SQVTM and CDR2 ANQGSEA. Trimming took 4 bases from V and 3 from J, leaving 16 bases between them. This CDR3 has 14 residues. There are a few counts of this clone. Under the authors' procedure: Estimation of nucleated cell counts was performed using reference gene primer amplification. Sequencing was performed with immunoSEQ multiplex PCR; in TCRdb, only in-frame clones are kept and a portion is missing. That table supplies the V and J calls and clone size; D and trimming were determined from the DNA. The sample lists tens of thousands of clones, about 82% occurring once.

Material: PBMCs or T cells enriched from blood (not recorded which). V gene TRBV29-1 combines with J gene TRBJ2-7; tentatively, D is TRBD2 (6 bases). This TCR was recovered from a woman aged 40 to 55 with acute COVID-19. This chain's CDR3 is CSVGAGLANYEQYF. The DNA of the CDR3 is TGCAGCGTTGGGGCTGGGCTAGCGAACTACGAGCAGTACTTC.